Following are 25 T cell receptor beta chains from one sample sequenced in a study of T-cell reconstitution after alpha-beta-depleted transplantation in children. It was with unique molecular identifiers that the TCRbeta library was prepared. Via MiXCR, TCRdb re-called the PCR reads, giving one row per CDR3 protein. The table has approximately 270,000 distinct CDR3 sequences, 20% to 30% seen once; the top ten hold around 4.8%. This material consisted of PBMCs, mostly from graft donor cells, taken 360 days after TCRalphabeta/CD19-depleted stem cell transplant. All receptors come from a female patient between 2 and 15 years old who had a stem cell transplant for congenital amegakaryocytic thrombocytopenia, so the T cells may come from the graft donor.

This clonotype appeared a few times. CDR3 protein: CAWSAVLGTDTQYF. CDR3 DNA sequence: TGTGCCTGGAGTGCAGTCCTGGGCACAGATACGCAGTATTTT. The chain couples TRBV30 to TRBJ2-3; D unresolved. V was pared by 1 base and J by 1 base, with 9 bases between. Germline V gene data show CDR1 as GTSNPN and CDR2 as SVGIG (reference sequence). The CDR3 spans 14 residues.

The chain couples TRBV7-9 to TRBJ2-7, with D perhaps TRBD1 or TRBD2 (5 bases each). The CDR3 length is 15 residues. Trimming took 1 base from V and 0 from J, leaving 10 bases between them. Germline V lookup: CDR1 SEHNR, CDR2 FQNEAQ (reference sequence). The CDR3 coding sequence is TGTGCCAGCAGCTTAGTCGGGGCTGGCTCCTACGAGCAGTACTTC. Residues: CASSLVGAGSYEQYF.

This clonotype was seen repeatedly, ten times or more. The V and J genes are TRBV12-3 or TRBV12-4 and TRBJ1-4, with a possible D match to TRBD1 (6 bases). CDR3 length equals 14 residues. The V and J ends lost 2 bases and 7 bases respectively, with 11 bases between them. The CDR3 coding sequence is TGTGCCAGCAGTTTAAGCAGGGGAAGTGAAAAACTGTTTTTT. It encodes CASSLSRGSEKLFF.

This clonotype was counted a single time. The chain links TRBV7-1 to TRBJ2-1; D uncertain. TRBV7-1 is flagged as an ORF with uncertain function. Deletions cut 5 bases from V and 0 bases from J, with 17 bases between. This CDR3 comprises 17 residues. The DNA for the CDR3 is TGTGCCAGCAGCCCTCGTGCCCCCAAGAGCTCCTACAATGAGCAGTTCTTC. This codes for CASSPRAPKSSYNEQFF.

The chain has TRBV7-9 and TRBJ2-3; weak D call: TRBD2 (6 bases). Trimming stripped 5 bases from V and 2 bases from J, with 17 bases between. Germline CDR1 and CDR2: SEHNR and FQNEAQ (reference sequence). The CDR3 covers 16 residues. The CDR3 bases are TGTGCCAGCAGCCGGCGAGTAGCGGAATACACAGATACGCAGTATTTT. Translation: CASSRRVAEYTDTQYF.

The chain employs TRBV2 and TRBJ2-1, with 12 bases identical to TRBD2. V dropped 2 bases and J dropped 8; count of bases not matched to a gene: 7. Germline CDR1 is SNHLY and CDR2 is FYNNEI. The CDR3 spans 16 residues. CDR3 sequence: CASSERRLAGGDEQFF. CDR3 in DNA: TGTGCCAGCAGTGAACGTCGTCTAGCGGGGGGGGATGAGCAGTTCTTC.

The chain joins TRBV20-1 to TRBJ2-1, with TRBD2 matching 8 bases. CDR3 length: 17 residues. V was clipped by 3 bases and J by 0 bases; unmatched bases: 10. The germline V gene has CDR1 DFQATT and CDR2 SNEGSKA (reference sequence). CDR3 in amino acids: CSASSIRSGASYNEQFF. For the CDR3, the DNA is TGCAGTGCTAGTTCTATCCGTAGCGGGGCCTCCTACAATGAGCAGTTCTTC.

Points on this clonotype: A much bigger clone sits one base away, suggesting this may be a read error. This rearrangement joins TRBV7-8 to TRBJ2-7, with a weak D call TRBD2 (5 bases). This CDR3 is 14 amino acids long. CDR1 is SGHVS, CDR2 FQNEAQ, per germline. The CDR3 region has the DNA TGTGCCGGCAGCTTCGGTATCTCGGGGTACGAGCAGTACTTC. Translating gives CAGSFGISGYEQYF.

The chain recombines TRBV27 with TRBJ1-2; TRBD1 is a possible D gene (5 bases). Trimming left V 6 bases short and J 4 bases short, with 12 bases between. This CDR3 has 13 residues. Germline loops: CDR1 MNHEY, CDR2 SMNVEV (reference sequence). The CDR3 here is CASRPRDAYGYTF. CDR3 nucleotide sequence: TGTGCCAGCAGGCCCCGGGACGCCTATGGCTACACCTTC.

The chain links TRBV19 to TRBJ1-6; D uncertain. The germline V gene encodes CDR1 LNHDA and CDR2 SQIVND (reference sequence). The V end lost 8 bases, the J end lost 12 bases, and 14 bases lay between the germline ends. The CDR3 runs 12 residues. The DNA for the CDR3 is TGTGCCAGTGGGGAGGTCGGAGAACCCCTCCACTTT. Translated: CASGEVGEPLHF. The full variable domain, in which reference TRBV19 and TRBJ1-6 provide the parts outside the CDR3, is DGGITQSPKYLFRKEGQNVTLSCEQNLNHDAMYWYRQDPGQGLRLIYYSQIVNDFQKGDIAEGYSVSREKKESFPLTVTSAQKNPTAFYLCASGEVGEPLHFGNGTRLTVT.

V usage is TRBV19 and J usage is TRBJ1-5; 9 bases are shared with TRBD1. The CDR3 loop spans 15 amino acids. The trim removed 7 bases at V and 1 base at J, leaving 5 bases unmatched. CDR1 is LNHDA and CDR2 is SQIVND in the germline V gene (reference sequence). CDR3 protein: CASNRDRASNQPQHF. Here the CDR3 DNA reads TGTGCCAGTAACCGGGACAGGGCCAGCAATCAGCCCCAGCATTTT.

The V call is TRBV15, the J call TRBJ2-6; D possibly corresponds to TRBD2 (5 bases). This CDR3 is 16 amino acids long. CDR1 is LNHNV and CDR2 is YYDKDF in the germline V gene (reference sequence). The germline V and J ends were trimmed by 0 bases and 0 bases, with 6 bases remaining between them. The CDR3 loop reads CATSRDRDSGANVLTF. As DNA, the CDR3 is TGTGCCACCAGCAGAGATCGGGACTCTGGGGCCAACGTCCTGACTTTC.

The CDR3 sequence: CASSLRFTDNSPLHF. The DNA for the CDR3 is TGTGCCAGCAGCTTAAGGTTTACTGATAATTCACCCCTCCACTTT. V usage is TRBV11-2 and J usage is TRBJ1-6; the D is unclear. Germline CDR1 and CDR2: SGHAT and FQNNGV. Between the trimmed V and J ends, which lost 2 bases and 5 bases, there was a span of 10 bases. The CDR3 runs 15 residues.

The chain joins TRBV7-2 to TRBJ2-5, with D perhaps matching TRBD2 (6 bases). V was clipped by 5 bases and J by 4 bases, with 11 bases between them. This CDR3 contains 13 residues. CDR1 is SGHTA and CDR2 is FQGNSA in the germline V gene. In nucleotides, the CDR3 is TGTGCCAGCAGCCCAGACGGGAGAGAGACCCAGTACTTC. This sequence encodes CASSPDGRETQYF.

V and J are TRBV10-3 and TRBJ2-3; D may be TRBD1 (6 bases). Trimming took off 0 bases at V and 4 bases at J, with 11 bases between the two ends. Looked up from germline, CDR1 is ENHRY and CDR2 is SYGVKD. The CDR3 is 15 amino acids. This CDR3 is CAISESGQMADTQYF. Written as DNA, the CDR3 is TGTGCCATCAGTGAGTCCGGACAGATGGCAGATACGCAGTATTTT.

The V and J genes are TRBV9 and TRBJ2-1, with a weak D call TRBD1 (5 bases). This CDR3 has 14 amino acids. Germline V lookup: CDR1 SGDLS, CDR2 YYNGEE. Trimming stripped 4 bases from V and 4 bases from J, with 12 bases between. CDR3 residues: CASSPRTIYNEQFF. CDR3 nucleotide sequence: TGTGCCAGCAGCCCTCGGACAATTTACAATGAGCAGTTCTTC.

The rearrangement uses TRBV5-1 and TRBJ2-1; tentative D call: TRBD2 (6 bases). Germline CDR1 reads SGHRS; CDR2 reads YFSETQ. This CDR3 contains 15 residues. V lost 6 bases and J lost 5, with 18 bases in between. The CDR3 loop is CASNAASAVNNEQFF. The CDR3 coding sequence is TGCGCCAGCAATGCCGCTAGCGCCGTCAACAATGAGCAGTTCTTC.

Regarding this clonotype: This may be a read error, as it is one base from a much larger clone. V usage is TRBV12-3 or TRBV12-4 and J usage is TRBJ1-1; TRBD1 agrees at 8 bases. CDR3 length: 13 residues. CDR3 nucleotides: TGTGCCAGCAGGAAGGACAGGGCCACTGAAGCTTTGTTT. Translation: CASRKDRATEALF.

The CDR3, as DNA: TGCGCCAGCAGGCCGGGACACACATTCCAAGAGACCCAGTACTTC. Protein sequence: CASRPGHTFQETQYF. The V gene is TRBV5-1, the J gene TRBJ2-5, with D perhaps TRBD1 (6 bases). V was clipped by 5 bases and J by 1 base, with 15 bases between them. The CDR3 is 15 amino acids. Germline loops: CDR1 SGHRS, CDR2 YFSETQ.

There are many counts of this clonotype. J is TRBJ2-2 and V is TRBV24-1; D not certain. The V end was cut by 7 bases, the J end by 1 base, with 9 bases between. Germline CDR1 KGHDR, CDR2 SFDVKD. This CDR3 is 14 amino acids long. CDR3 sequence (DNA): TGTGCCACCAGGTCGCTTCTGAACACCGGGGAGCTGTTTTTT. Translating gives CATRSLLNTGELFF.

The rearrangement links TRBV2 to TRBJ2-3; D remains ambiguous. V lost 6 bases and J lost 0, with 16 bases in between. Germline CDR1 and CDR2: SNHLY and FYNNEI. This CDR3 comprises 16 residues. In nucleotides, the CDR3 is TGTGCCAGCAGCGGAGCCCGGACCGCTAGCACAGATACGCAGTATTTT. Its protein is CASSGARTASTDTQYF.

This clonotype occurred many times. V usage is TRBV12-3 or TRBV12-4 and J usage is TRBJ1-1; D gene ambiguous. Trimming stripped 5 bases from V and 5 bases from J, with 9 bases between. The CDR3 has 12 residues. CDR3 DNA: TGTGCCAGCAGTACCCGTGGAACTGAAGCTTTCTTT. As protein: CASSTRGTEAFF.

J is TRBJ2-2 and V is TRBV6-2 or TRBV6-3; 8 nucleotides align to TRBD1. Germline V lookup: CDR1 MNHEY, CDR2 SVGEGT. CDR3 size: 11 residues. The V and J ends lost 7 bases and 13 bases, in that order; junction bases with no gene match: 5. The DNA of the CDR3 is TGTGCCAGCACCGGGACAGGTTCGCTGTTTTTT. It yields the protein CASTGTGSLFF.

The chain couples TRBV15 to TRBJ1-1; TRBD1 might be the D (5 bases). Germline V gives CDR1 LNHNV, CDR2 YYDKDF (reference sequence). V was pared by 0 bases and J by 11 bases, with 19 bases between. The CDR3 totals 15 residues. The CDR3, as DNA: TGTGCCACCAGCAGAGATGTGGGGGACCGCGAACCGGCTTTCTTT. This translates into CATSRDVGDREPAFF.

In its sample, this clonotype was seen many times. This chain links TRBV5-1 with TRBJ2-1; D is undetermined. V was pared by 0 bases and J by 7 bases, with 11 bases between. Per germline, CDR1 SGHRS and CDR2 YFSETQ. The CDR3 runs to 14 residues. CDR3 bases: TGCGCCAGCAGCTTGGCTGCCGGATTTAATGAGCAGTTCTTC. Translation: CASSLAAGFNEQFF.